This TCR beta chain stems from a study of type 1 regulatory T cells. This clonotype was picked up a small number of times. Its target is not known. MiXCR was run by TCRdb on the reads, yielding one entry per CDR3 protein. The sample holds 60,000 to 70,000 distinct CDR3 sequences, about 50% seen once. Trimming cost V 5 bases and J 5 bases, with 17 bases left between them. CDR3 size: 15 residues. CDR1 SGHAT and CDR2 FQDESV come from the germline V gene (reference sequence). The sequence was obtained from a human donor in good health. J is TRBJ2-3 and V is TRBV11-1; D not certain. Sequencing input: cultured non-Tr1 T cells, either the whole culture or a sorted T cell fraction (not recorded which). CDR3 loop: CASSPRIFGGDTQYF. The CDR3 DNA is TGTGCCAGCAGCCCGAGGATCTTCGGCGGAGATACGCAGTATTTT.